This TCR beta chain was recorded in a study of T cells after yellow fever vaccination. Germline V CDR1 and CDR2: MNHNS, SASEGT. The V end lost 6 bases, the J end lost 4 bases, and 24 bases lay between the germline ends. CDR3 length: 18 residues. The study's findings and limits: Just a small share of clonotypes turned up in the CD4 compartment as well as the CD8 compartment. There was a possibility that FACS-sorted repertoires contained abundant clonotypes contaminating from the bulk population.

As to this clonotype: Its antigen is still unknown.

They built TCR cDNA with 5'RACE template switching, a step that put in a universal primer site and UMIs. TCRdb re-derived calls from the 5' RACE reads in MiXCR, one entry per CDR3 protein. Of fewer than 650,000 distinct CDR3 sequences in the sample, around a fifth were seen once. The chain recombines TRBV6-1 with TRBJ2-2; no clear D. The sample in question was PBMCs, obtained about 21 days after the first yellow fever vaccination. The TCR was taken from a man between 18 and 29 years old who received the YFV17D yellow fever vaccine. The CDR3 coding sequence is TGTGCCAGCAGCCACGGTCTATACCGTAGGAGAGGCACCGGGGAGCTGTTTTTT. Protein: CASSHGLYRRRGTGELFF.